This T cell receptor (beta chain) was recorded in a study of T cells after yellow fever vaccination. Study details: Researchers used SMART-Seq v4 Ultra Low Input to prepare fractions that had low cell numbers.

Deletions cut 5 bases from V and 9 bases from J, with 17 bases between. The CDR3 covers 14 residues. CDR1 and CDR2 (germline): SGHTA, FQGNSA. The study, taken as a whole, reports: High-abundance clonotypes from the bulk population could contaminate FACS-sorted repertoires. A minor fraction of clonotypes spanned both CD4 and CD8 compartments.

Making TCR cDNA involved 5'RACE template switching, which added UMIs and a universal primer site. TCRdb re-called the 5' RACE reads through MiXCR, storing one row per CDR3 protein. This table has tens of thousands of distinct CDR3 sequences, less than 15% appearing once. This receptor was identified in a man aged 18 to 30 who received the YFV17D yellow fever vaccine. The sample consisted of CD8+ T cells not binding an NS4B(214-222) dextramer, sorted from PBMCs, taken 21 days after the first yellow fever vaccination. This chain connects TRBV7-2 to TRBJ2-1; the D gene is possibly TRBD2 (7 bases). CDR3: CASSDGGGGIEQFF. Written as DNA, the CDR3 is TGTGCCAGCAGCGATGGAGGGGGGGGGATTGAGCAGTTCTTC.